The source of this T cell receptor beta chain is a study of shared clonotypes between healthy human individuals. Background on the study: The study used three CD4 naive, three CD4 memory, two CD8 naive and one CD8 memory plate per donor.

The germline gives CDR1 MNHEY, CDR2 SMNVEV (reference sequence). The CDR3 length is 13 residues. V shed 5 bases and J shed 3 bases, with 11 bases lying between them. CD8 cells classed as naive were CD45RO-negative and positively selected for CCR7, excluding terminally differentiated effector memory CD45RA+ cells. Once extracted for a subset, genomic DNA was divided evenly among several immunoSEQ plates. Profiling relied on immunoSEQ multiplex PCR, and the TCRdb table lists in-frame clones only, not all of them. Counted here are nearly 600,000 clones, 95% to 96% occurring once; the ten biggest clones make up around 0.097%.

The TCR sequence derives from a woman in her twenties or thirties in good health. The genes are TRBV27 and TRBJ2-7, with D unresolved. The sequencing sample was made of naive CD8+ T cells sorted from blood. CDR3 sequence: CASSRSADYEQYF. The CDR3 nucleotides read TGTGCCAGCAGTCGATCAGCCGACTACGAGCAGTACTTC.